Following are 26 T cell receptor beta chains from one sample sequenced in a study of blood T cell repertoires in COVID-19. Only in-frame clones appear in the TCRdb table, and some are missing; sequencing was by immunoSEQ multiplex PCR. The data hold around 210,000 clones, with around nine tenths observed a single time. The sequencing sample was made of peripheral blood. All receptors come from a man aged 50-60 years with COVID-19, enrolled during active disease.

V is TRBV6-2 or TRBV6-3 and J is TRBJ2-2; 15 bases line up with TRBD2. Germline trimming cut 4 bases from V and 1 base from J; bases unmatched to any gene: 1. Germline loops: CDR1 MNHEY, CDR2 SVGEGT. The CDR3 consists of 17 residues. The CDR3 reads CASSSGLAGGNTGELFF. In DNA form, the CDR3 reads TGTGCCAGCAGTTCGGGACTAGCGGGGGGGAACACCGGGGAGCTGTTTTTT.

The rearrangement links TRBV10-2 to TRBJ2-1; 9 nucleotides align to TRBD2. The CDR3 has 16 amino acids. Germline V gene sequence: CDR1 WSHSY, CDR2 SAAADI. The junction had 10 bases not matched to a gene; V was cut back by 4 bases and J by 6 bases. In DNA form, the CDR3 reads TGCGCCAGCAGTGGAGTTAGCGGGAGTATCCTCAATGAGCAGTTCTTC. Translating it yields CASSGVSGSILNEQFF.

The rearrangement uses TRBV2 and TRBJ2-5; 7 bases map to TRBD2. Germline assignment: CDR1 SNHLY and CDR2 FYNNEI. The CDR3 loop spans 18 amino acids. V shed 6 bases and J 3 bases; nucleotides not matched to a gene: 19. CDR3 DNA: TGTGCCAGCAGCCCGAGGGTGACTCCGGGACTACCCAAAGAGACCCAGTACTTC. It encodes CASSPRVTPGLPKETQYF.

The chain joins TRBV29-1 to TRBJ2-4, with 9 bases that match TRBD2. V was clipped by 5 bases and J by 2 bases; unmatched bases: 7. CDR1 SQVTM and CDR2 ANQGSEA come from the germline V gene. This CDR3 contains 15 residues. The CDR3 region is CSVTPGLASKNIQYF. The CDR3 DNA reads as TGCAGCGTTACTCCGGGACTAGCTTCCAAAAACATTCAGTACTTC.

J is TRBJ2-7 and V is TRBV6-2 or TRBV6-3; possibly TRBD2 for D (5 bases). The CDR3 runs to 12 residues. Per the germline V gene, CDR1 is MNHEY and CDR2 is SVGEGT. Trimming took 5 bases from V and 11 from J, leaving 16 bases between them. The CDR3 here is CASSTTDYSEYF. CDR3 DNA sequence: TGTGCCAGCAGTACCACCGACTACAGTGAGTACTTC.

The chain uses TRBV7-8 and TRBJ2-5; 8 bases match TRBD1. Germline values: CDR1 SGHVS, CDR2 FQNEAQ. Trimming cost V 0 bases and J 7 bases; bases outside gene matches: 7. This CDR3 comprises 15 residues. CDR3 DNA: TGTGCCAGCAGCTTAGCGGGGACAGGTGCGGCGACCCAGTACTTC. This translates into CASSLAGTGAATQYF.

The rearrangement joins TRBV30 to TRBJ1-5; 12 bases map to TRBD1. V gave up 1 base and J gave up 5 bases; unmatched junction bases: 9. Germline CDR1 and CDR2: GTSNPN and SVGIG (reference sequence). This CDR3 region has 17 residues. The CDR3 is CAWSGGTGGAEHQPQHF. The CDR3 DNA is TGTGCCTGGAGTGGAGGGACAGGGGGCGCAGAGCATCAGCCCCAGCATTTT.

The chain uses TRBV5-4 and TRBJ2-2; TRBD2 aligns across 8 bases. V lost 6 bases, J lost 0 bases, and 4 bases stayed unmatched. Looked up from germline, CDR1 is SGHNT and CDR2 is YYREEE (reference sequence). CDR3 size: 15 residues. Here the CDR3 reads CASKVAGTNTGELFF. In DNA form, the CDR3 reads TGTGCCAGCAAAGTAGCGGGAACGAACACCGGGGAGCTGTTTTTT.

The genes are TRBV3-1 (or the pseudogene TRBV3-2) and TRBJ2-3, with D hard to call. The CDR3 is 15 residues long. The germline V gene has CDR1 LGHDT and CDR2 YNNKEL (reference sequence). The germline V and J ends were trimmed by 0 bases and 1 base, with 8 bases remaining between them. The CDR3 loop reads CASSQDLVGTDTQYF. In nucleotides, the CDR3 is TGTGCCAGCAGCCAAGATCTAGTCGGCACAGATACGCAGTATTTT.

The chain combines TRBV5-1 with TRBJ2-1; possibly TRBD1 for D (5 bases). The CDR3 length is 14 residues. Per germline, CDR1 SGHRS and CDR2 YFSETQ. V was cut by 3 bases and J by 3 bases, with 10 bases left in between. The CDR3 sequence: CASSSSGHYNEQFF. The CDR3, as DNA: TGCGCCAGCAGCTCATCAGGACACTACAATGAGCAGTTCTTC. Full variable domain (outside the CDR3, taken from reference TRBV5-1 and TRBJ2-1): KAGVTQTPRYLIKTRGQQVTLSCSPISGHRSVSWYQQTPGQGLQFLFEYFSETQRNKGNFPGRFSGRQFSNSRSEMNVSTLELGDSALYLCASSSSGHYNEQFFGPGTRLTVL.

The chain has TRBV9 and TRBJ1-2, with D possibly TRBD1 on 5 matching bases. CDR1 and CDR2 (germline): SGDLS, YYNGEE. The V end lost 4 bases, the J end lost 4 bases, and 8 bases lay between the germline ends. The CDR3 length is 12 residues. CDR3 residues: CASSPQGYGYTF. The DNA for the CDR3 is TGTGCCAGCAGCCCTCAGGGCTATGGCTACACCTTC. The full variable domain, with the rest looked up from reference TRBV9 and TRBJ1-2, is DSGVTQTPKHLITATGQRVTLRCSPRSGDLSVYWYQQSLDQGLQFLIQYYNGEERAKGNILERFSAQQFPDLHSELNLSSLELGDSALYFCASSPQGYGYTFGSGTRLTVV.

This clone was found a few times. The chain has TRBV4-1 and TRBJ2-7, with 7 bases matching TRBD2. This CDR3 is built from 14 residues. Per the germline V gene, CDR1 is MGHRA and CDR2 is YSYEKL. Losses at the gene ends were 5 bases for V and 9 bases for J; bases not matched to a gene: 13. DNA of the CDR3: TGCGCCAGCAGCAGTCCTAGGCCCTCGGGGGGGCAGTACTTC. It yields the protein CASSSPRPSGGQYF.

The chain employs TRBV12-3 or TRBV12-4 and TRBJ2-7; TRBD2 might be the D (5 bases). This CDR3 region has 13 residues. The germline V and J ends were trimmed by 0 bases and 9 bases, with 12 bases remaining between them. The CDR3 nucleotides are TGTGCCAGCAGTTTAGCTAGGAGGTTCGGGCAGTACTTC. It specifies CASSLARRFGQYF.

The J gene is TRBJ1-5, the V gene TRBV27; TRBD1 aligns across 7 bases. V trimming: 6 bases; J trimming: 1 base; junction bases outside the gene matches: 6. From germline, CDR1 is MNHEY and CDR2 SMNVEV (reference sequence). The CDR3 is 15 residues long. As DNA, the CDR3 is TGTGCCAGCAGACCCGGGACAGCAAGCAATCAGCCCCAGCATTTT. Translating it yields CASRPGTASNQPQHF.

The sample holds one count of this clone. The V call is TRBV5-1, the J call TRBJ2-2; D perhaps matches TRBD2 (6 bases). The V end was cut by 7 bases, the J end by 9 bases, with 16 bases between. Per the germline V gene, CDR1 is SGHRS and CDR2 is YFSETQ. The length of the CDR3 is 13 residues. The CDR3 sequence: CASSTRGDRELFF. The CDR3 region has the DNA TGCGCCAGCTCGACTAGGGGTGACCGGGAGCTGTTTTTT.

The genes are TRBV7-6 and TRBJ2-5; TRBD2 matches 9 bases. Trimming at V came to 2 bases and at J to 5 bases, leaving 9 bases not matched to a gene. The CDR3 has 16 amino acids. Germline V CDR1 and CDR2: SGHVS, FNYEAQ. CDR3 DNA: TGTGCCAGCAGCTTATTGAGTAGCGGGAGCTCGGAGACCCAGTACTTC. Amino acids: CASSLLSSGSSETQYF.

The chain recombines TRBV28 with TRBJ1-3; the D is unclear. The CDR3 is made up of 13 amino acids. Germline V gene sequence: CDR1 MDHEN, CDR2 SYDVKM. The V gene lost 8 bases and the J gene lost 0 bases, with 8 bases spanning the gap. The CDR3 DNA reads as TGTGCCAGCGCCTTAGACTCTGGAAACACCATATATTTT. Its protein is CASALDSGNTIYF.

The chain recombines TRBV6-5 with TRBJ1-2, with TRBD1 matching over 7 bases. The CDR3 extends over 12 amino acids. V trimming: 5 bases; J trimming: 6 bases; junction bases outside the gene matches: 3. The germline V gene encodes CDR1 MNHEY and CDR2 SVGAGI. In nucleotides, the CDR3 is TGTGCCAGCAGTAAACAGGGGCATGGCTACACCTTC. This translates into CASSKQGHGYTF.

In nucleotides, the CDR3 is TGTGCCAGCAGCTCGACAGAGAATAGCAATCAGCCCCAGCATTTT. This encodes CASSSTENSNQPQHF. The J gene is TRBJ1-5, the V gene TRBV28; D is possibly TRBD1 (5 bases). The CDR3 has 15 amino acids. V was cut by 6 bases and J by 0 bases, with 12 bases left in between. Germline assignment: CDR1 MDHEN and CDR2 SYDVKM.

The gene calls are TRBV6-5 and TRBJ2-1, with TRBD1 identical over 9 bases. The CDR3 has 15 amino acids. The V segment lost 4 bases and the J segment 2 bases; nucleotides outside the gene matches: 3. Germline CDR1 MNHEY, CDR2 SVGAGI. CDR3 in amino acids: CASSWTGVPYNEQFF. CDR3 nucleotide sequence: TGTGCCAGCAGTTGGACAGGGGTGCCCTACAATGAGCAGTTCTTC.

CDR3 residues: CASSLSVRNTGELFF. Here the CDR3 DNA reads TGTGCCAGCAGCTTGTCTGTGAGGAACACCGGGGAGCTGTTTTTT. This sequence joins TRBV5-8 and TRBJ2-2; D not resolved. Germline assignment: CDR1 SGHTS and CDR2 YDEGEE. The CDR3 spans 15 residues. V shed 1 base and J shed 1 base, with 8 bases lying between them.

The sample holds a few counts of this clone. The rearrangement links TRBV5-1 to TRBJ1-1, with D possibly matching TRBD1 (5 bases). Trimming removed 3 bases from V and 2 bases from J, with 11 bases in between. Germline values: CDR1 SGHRS, CDR2 YFSETQ. The CDR3 covers 14 residues. CDR3 nucleotides: TGCGCCAGCAGCTCGACAGCCTTAAACACTGAAGCTTTCTTT. Translation: CASSSTALNTEAFF.

The V and J genes are TRBV2 and TRBJ2-2; D unclear. The CDR3 has 13 residues. Germline assignment: CDR1 SNHLY and CDR2 FYNNEI. V lost 6 bases to trimming and J lost 0 bases, with 5 bases between them. CDR3 in amino acids: CASRSSNTGELFF. DNA for the CDR3: TGTGCCAGCAGAAGCTCGAACACCGGGGAGCTGTTTTTT.

Only a few counts were recorded for this clone. The chain joins TRBV27 to TRBJ1-1; D may be TRBD1 (6 bases). This CDR3 comprises 16 residues. From germline, CDR1 is MNHEY and CDR2 SMNVEV (reference sequence). The V end lost 6 bases, the J end lost 2 bases, and 19 bases lay between the germline ends. The CDR3 region has the DNA TGTGCCAGCAGCCGATCATCGGGACACACTAACACTGAAGCTTTCTTT. Encoded protein: CASSRSSGHTNTEAFF.

The chain recombines TRBV5-5 with TRBJ2-7, with 7 bases that match TRBD2. Trimming at V came to 2 bases and at J to 3 bases, leaving 8 bases not matched to a gene. The CDR3 loop spans 15 amino acids. CDR1 is SGHKS and CDR2 is YYEKEE in the germline V gene (reference sequence). This CDR3 is CASSLSSGGHYEQYF. Here the CDR3 DNA reads TGTGCCAGCAGCTTATCTAGCGGAGGCCACTACGAGCAGTACTTC.

The chain couples TRBV9 to TRBJ1-3; 8 bases fit TRBD1. This CDR3 has 15 residues. Germline CDR1 and CDR2: SGDLS and YYNGEE. V dropped 2 bases and J dropped 4; count of bases not matched to a gene: 5. CDR3 in DNA: TGTGCCAGCAGCGTTACCAGGGGGCCGGGAAACACCATATATTTT. It codes for CASSVTRGPGNTIYF.